The clone carrying this TCR beta chain appeared once. This specimen belongs to a study of T cell changes during pregnancy in multiple sclerosis. This table comes from immunoSEQ multiplex PCR, and its TCRdb copy is limited to in-frame clones, with some not included. Among approximately 60,000 clones, around 92% were seen once, and the ten largest hold about 2.5%. Germline CDR1 MNHEY, CDR2 SVGAGI. Trimming left V 4 bases short and J 4 bases short, with 16 bases between. The CDR3 has 15 amino acids. The material sequenced was peripheral blood, taken in the first trimester of pregnancy. V and J are TRBV6-5 and TRBJ2-5; a possible D gene is TRBD2 (7 bases). The TCR comes from a female donor with multiple sclerosis, enrolled in a pregnancy study. The CDR3 reads CASSSYAGAGETQYF. The CDR3 region has the DNA TGTGCCAGCAGTTCCTACGCGGGGGCGGGAGAGACCCAGTACTTC.